Listed below are T cell receptor beta chains from one sample, sequenced in a study of T cell repertoires in cytomegalovirus infection. TCRdb analysed the reads with MiXCR anew, one entry per CDR3 protein. Among 230,000 or so distinct CDR3 sequences, about a sixth were seen once, and the ten largest hold around half. The sequencing input was CD8+ T cells from PBMCs. The source is a human donor in good health (CMV status not recorded). Some clones in this sample may be carry-over from other donors' samples. The CDR3 runs from the conserved cysteine through the conserved F or W. A D gene is named only where the DNA matches it firmly. Size is stated for part of the rows, as once, few or many counts, or as a class when the clone is expanded.

abundance,d_gene,j_gene,v_gene,CDR3aa,CDR3nt
few,.,TRBJ1-1,TRBV12-5,CASGLTGGAETEAFF,TGTGCTAGTGGTCTAACTGGGGGGGCCGAGACTGAAGCTTTCTTT
few,.,TRBJ1-5,TRBV7-9,CASSEGLDQPQHF,TGTGCCAGCAGCGAGGGTCTAGATCAGCCCCAGCATTTT
many,.,TRBJ1-6,TRBV7-2,CASSATADLHF,TGTGCCAGCAGCGCAACTGCGGACCTCCACTTT
once,TRBD2,TRBJ2-1,TRBV28,CASSFGLAGGQVVSAYNEQFF,TGTGCCAGCAGTTTTGGGCTAGCGGGGGGGCAGGTCGTCTCCGCCTACAATGAGCAGTTCTTC
many,.,TRBJ2-7,TRBV11-3,CASSGTGNGSYEQYF,TGTGCCAGCAGCGGGACGGGAAACGGGTCCTACGAGCAGTACTTC
many,.,TRBJ2-1,TRBV7-8,CASSFRGLYNEQFF,TGTGCCAGCAGCTTTAGGGGGTTGTACAATGAGCAGTTCTTC
many,.,TRBJ2-1,TRBV7-9,CASSHSGDNEQFF,TGTGCCAGCAGTCACTCAGGGGACAATGAGCAGTTCTTC
few,TRBD2,TRBJ2-3,TRBV2,CASSEGLAGGYSSTDTQYF,TGTGCCAGCAGTGAAGGACTAGCGGGGGGGTACTCTAGCACAGATACGCAGTATTTT
many,TRBD2,TRBJ2-1,TRBV18,CASSPPMGAGSSYNEQFF,TGTGCCAGCTCACCACCGATGGGAGCGGGAAGCTCCTACAATGAGCAGTTCTTC
few,.,TRBJ1-2,TRBV5-5,CASSLSADFGYTF,TGTGCCAGCAGCTTGTCGGCCGACTTTGGCTACACCTTC
.,.,TRBJ2-7,TRBV15,CATSRDRGEQYF,TGTGCCACCAGCAGAGATCGAGGGGAGCAGTACTTC
.,.,TRBJ2-1,TRBV7-6,CASSPKIGGEQFF,TGTGCCAGCAGCCCAAAGATCGGGGGTGAGCAGTTCTTC
few,.,TRBJ1-5,TRBV19,CASSLRGSDQPQHF,TGTGCCAGTAGTCTCCGGGGGTCCGATCAGCCCCAGCATTTT
.,TRBD1,TRBJ2-4,TRBV20-1,CSARSGQEDTDIQYF,TGCAGTGCTCGGTCGGGACAGGAGGATACAGACATTCAGTACTTC
many,.,TRBJ1-5,TRBV6-6,CASSFSGPYSNQPQHF,TGTGCCAGCAGTTTCTCCGGCCCTTATAGCAATCAGCCCCAGCATTTT
many,TRBD1,TRBJ1-2,TRBV12-3/TRBV12-4,CASRGDGRGIYGYTF,TGTGCCAGCAGGGGTGATGGCAGGGGGATCTATGGCTACACCTTC
many,.,TRBJ1-5,TRBV7-6,CASSLTDSPNQPQHF,TGTGCCAGCAGCTTAACGGACAGCCCCAATCAGCCCCAGCATTTT